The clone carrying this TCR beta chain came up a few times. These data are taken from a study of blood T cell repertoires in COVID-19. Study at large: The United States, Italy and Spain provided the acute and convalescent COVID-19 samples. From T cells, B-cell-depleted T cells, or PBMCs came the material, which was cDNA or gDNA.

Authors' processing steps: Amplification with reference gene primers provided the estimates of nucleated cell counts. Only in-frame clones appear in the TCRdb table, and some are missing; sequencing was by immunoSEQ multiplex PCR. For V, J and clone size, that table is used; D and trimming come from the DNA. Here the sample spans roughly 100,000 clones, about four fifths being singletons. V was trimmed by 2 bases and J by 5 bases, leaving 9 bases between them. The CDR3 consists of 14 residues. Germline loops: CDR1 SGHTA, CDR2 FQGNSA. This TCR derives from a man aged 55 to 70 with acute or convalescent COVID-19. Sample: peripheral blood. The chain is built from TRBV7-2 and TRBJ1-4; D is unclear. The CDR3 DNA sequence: TGTGCCAGCAGCTTAACGCGGCTAAATGAAAAACTGTTTTTT. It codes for CASSLTRLNEKLFF. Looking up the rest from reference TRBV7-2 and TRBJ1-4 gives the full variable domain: GAGVSQSPSNKVTEKGKDVELRCDPISGHTALYWYRQSLGQGLEFLIYFQGNSAPDKSGLPSDRFSAERTGGSVSTLTIQRTQQEDSAVYLCASSLTRLNEKLFFGSGTQLSVL.